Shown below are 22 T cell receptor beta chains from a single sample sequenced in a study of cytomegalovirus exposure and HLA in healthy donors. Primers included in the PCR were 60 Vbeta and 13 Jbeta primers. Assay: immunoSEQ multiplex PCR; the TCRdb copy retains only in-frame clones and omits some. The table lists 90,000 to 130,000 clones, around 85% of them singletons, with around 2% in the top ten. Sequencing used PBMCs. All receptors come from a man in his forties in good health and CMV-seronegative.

The CDR3 loop is CASSGISYEQYF. In DNA, the CDR3 is TGCGCCAGCAGCGGCATCTCCTACGAGCAGTACTTC. The chain links TRBV5-1 to TRBJ2-7; D is unresolved. This CDR3 comprises 12 residues. Germline lookup yields CDR1 SGHRS and CDR2 YFSETQ. V was cut by 4 bases and J by 0 bases, with 5 bases left in between.

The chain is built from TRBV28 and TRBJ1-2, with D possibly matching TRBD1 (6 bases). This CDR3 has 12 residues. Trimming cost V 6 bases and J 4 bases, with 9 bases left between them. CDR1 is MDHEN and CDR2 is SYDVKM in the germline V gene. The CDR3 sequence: CASRKTGYGYTF. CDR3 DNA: TGTGCCAGCAGAAAGACAGGCTATGGCTACACCTTC.

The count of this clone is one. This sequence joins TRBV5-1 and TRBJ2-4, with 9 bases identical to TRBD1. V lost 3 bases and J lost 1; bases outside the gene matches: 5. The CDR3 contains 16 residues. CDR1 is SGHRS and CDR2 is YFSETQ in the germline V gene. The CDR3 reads CASSSGDREAKNIQYF. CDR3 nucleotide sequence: TGCGCCAGCAGCTCGGGGGACAGGGAGGCCAAAAACATTCAGTACTTC.

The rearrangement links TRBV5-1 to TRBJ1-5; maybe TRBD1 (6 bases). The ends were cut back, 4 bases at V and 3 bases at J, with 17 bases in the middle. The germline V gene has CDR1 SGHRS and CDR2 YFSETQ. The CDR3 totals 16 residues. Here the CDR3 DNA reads TGCGCCAGCAGCGTAAGACAGGCCCCCTTCAATCAGCCCCAGCATTTT. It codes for CASSVRQAPFNQPQHF.

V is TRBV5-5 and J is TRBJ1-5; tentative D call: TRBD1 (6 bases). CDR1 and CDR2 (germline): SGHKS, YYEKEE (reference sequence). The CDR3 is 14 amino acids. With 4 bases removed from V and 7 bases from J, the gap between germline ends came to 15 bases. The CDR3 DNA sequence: TGTGCCAGCAGCCCCTCGGGGGGACACCAGCCCCAGCATTTT. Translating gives CASSPSGGHQPQHF.

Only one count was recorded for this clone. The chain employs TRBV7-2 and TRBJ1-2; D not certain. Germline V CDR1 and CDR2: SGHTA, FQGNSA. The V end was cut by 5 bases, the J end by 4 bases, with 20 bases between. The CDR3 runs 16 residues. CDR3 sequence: CASSLSTGGLGYGYTF. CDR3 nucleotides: TGTGCCAGCAGCCTCTCCACGGGAGGGCTTGGCTATGGCTACACCTTC. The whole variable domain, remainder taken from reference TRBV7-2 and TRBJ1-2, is GAGVSQSPSNKVTEKGKDVELRCDPISGHTALYWYRQSLGQGLEFLIYFQGNSAPDKSGLPSDRFSAERTGGSVSTLTIQRTQQEDSAVYLCASSLSTGGLGYGYTFGSGTRLTVV.

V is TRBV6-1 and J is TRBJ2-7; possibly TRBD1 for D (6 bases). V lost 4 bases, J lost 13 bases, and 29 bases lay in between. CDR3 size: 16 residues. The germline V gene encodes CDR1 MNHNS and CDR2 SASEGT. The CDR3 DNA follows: TGTGCCAGCAGTGCCTTAGGGGTGACTGGGACGTTGGGGGCCTACTTC. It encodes CASSALGVTGTLGAYF.

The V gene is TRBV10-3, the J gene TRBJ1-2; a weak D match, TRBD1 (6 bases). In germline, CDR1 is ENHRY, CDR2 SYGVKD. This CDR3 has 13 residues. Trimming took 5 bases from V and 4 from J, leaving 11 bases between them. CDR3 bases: TGTGCCATCAGTACTAAGGACAGCTATGGCTACACCTTC. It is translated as CAISTKDSYGYTF.

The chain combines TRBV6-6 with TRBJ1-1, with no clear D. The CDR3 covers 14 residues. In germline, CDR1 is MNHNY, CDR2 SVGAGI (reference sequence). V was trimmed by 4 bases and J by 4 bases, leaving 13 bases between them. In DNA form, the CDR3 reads TGTGCCAGCAGTTTGAAATCGGGAGGCACTGAAGCTTTCTTT. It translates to CASSLKSGGTEAFF.

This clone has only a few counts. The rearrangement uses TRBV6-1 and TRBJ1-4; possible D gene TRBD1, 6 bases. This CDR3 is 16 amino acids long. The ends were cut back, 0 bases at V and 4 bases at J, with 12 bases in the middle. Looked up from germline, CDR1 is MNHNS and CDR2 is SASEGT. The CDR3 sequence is CASSEAGGASNEKLFF. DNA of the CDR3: TGTGCCAGCAGTGAAGCGGGGGGGGCCAGTAATGAAAAACTGTTTTTT.

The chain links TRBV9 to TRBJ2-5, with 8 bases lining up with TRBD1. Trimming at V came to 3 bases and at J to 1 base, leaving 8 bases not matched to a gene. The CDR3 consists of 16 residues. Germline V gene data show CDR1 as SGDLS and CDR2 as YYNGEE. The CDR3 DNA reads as TGTGCCAGCAGCGGTGCGACAGGGGTTTCCCAAGAGACCCAGTACTTC. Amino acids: CASSGATGVSQETQYF.

CDR3: CASSLGPSRGSQYF. The CDR3, as DNA: TGTGCCAGCAGCTTAGGTCCGAGCCGCGGCTCGCAGTATTTT. This chain joins TRBV7-2 and TRBJ2-3; D is uncertain. CDR1 is SGHTA and CDR2 is FQGNSA in the germline V gene. This CDR3 region has 14 residues. V was cut by 1 base and J by 10 bases, with 15 bases left in between.

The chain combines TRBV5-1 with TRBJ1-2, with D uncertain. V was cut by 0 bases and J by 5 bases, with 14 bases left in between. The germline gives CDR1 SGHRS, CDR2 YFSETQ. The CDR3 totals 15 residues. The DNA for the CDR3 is TGCGCCAGCAGCTTGGCAGCGTCCTCACCGTATGGCTACACCTTC. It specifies CASSLAASSPYGYTF. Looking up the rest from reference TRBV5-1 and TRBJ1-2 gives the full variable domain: KAGVTQTPRYLIKTRGQQVTLSCSPISGHRSVSWYQQTPGQGLQFLFEYFSETQRNKGNFPGRFSGRQFSNSRSEMNVSTLELGDSALYLCASSLAASSPYGYTFGSGTRLTVV.

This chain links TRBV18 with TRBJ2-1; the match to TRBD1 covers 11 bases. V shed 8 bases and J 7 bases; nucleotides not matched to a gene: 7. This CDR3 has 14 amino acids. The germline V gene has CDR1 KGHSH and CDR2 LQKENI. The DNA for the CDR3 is TGTGCCAGCACGGGACAGGGGGATCAAAATGAGCAGTTCTTC. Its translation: CASTGQGDQNEQFF.

For the CDR3, the DNA is TGCAGCGTTGAGAAAGCTTCCGGACACTCTAGGGGCCTCAACACTGAAGCTTTCTTT. It yields the protein CSVEKASGHSRGLNTEAFF. This chain links TRBV29-1 with TRBJ1-1; TRBD1 might be the D (5 bases). V was pared by 3 bases and J by 2 bases, with 28 bases between. The germline CDR1 and CDR2 sequences are SQVTM and ANQGSEA. The CDR3 has 19 residues.

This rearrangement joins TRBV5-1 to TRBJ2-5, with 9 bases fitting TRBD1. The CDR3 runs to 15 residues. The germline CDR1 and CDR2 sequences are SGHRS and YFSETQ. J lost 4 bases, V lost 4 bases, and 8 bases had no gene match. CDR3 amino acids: CASSRGQGRGETQYF. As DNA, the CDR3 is TGCGCCAGCAGCCGGGGACAGGGCAGAGGAGAGACCCAGTACTTC.

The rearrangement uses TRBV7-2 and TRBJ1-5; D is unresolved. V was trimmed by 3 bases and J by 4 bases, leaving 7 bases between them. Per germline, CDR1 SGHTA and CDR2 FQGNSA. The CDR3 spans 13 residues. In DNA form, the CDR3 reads TGTGCCAGCAGCTTCAGCGAAAATCAGCCCCAGCATTTT. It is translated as CASSFSENQPQHF.

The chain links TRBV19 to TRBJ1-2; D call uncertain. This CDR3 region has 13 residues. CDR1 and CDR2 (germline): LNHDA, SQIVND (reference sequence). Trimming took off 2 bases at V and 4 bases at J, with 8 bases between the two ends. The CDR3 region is CASSILLAYGYTF. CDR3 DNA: TGTGCCAGTAGTATACTCTTGGCCTATGGCTACACCTTC.

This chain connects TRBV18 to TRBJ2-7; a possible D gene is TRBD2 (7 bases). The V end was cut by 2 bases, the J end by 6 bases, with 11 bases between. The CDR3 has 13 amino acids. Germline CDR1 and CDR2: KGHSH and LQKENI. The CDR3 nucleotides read TGTGCCAGCTCACCAGAAGGGGGGGCCGAGCAGTACTTC. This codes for CASSPEGGAEQYF.

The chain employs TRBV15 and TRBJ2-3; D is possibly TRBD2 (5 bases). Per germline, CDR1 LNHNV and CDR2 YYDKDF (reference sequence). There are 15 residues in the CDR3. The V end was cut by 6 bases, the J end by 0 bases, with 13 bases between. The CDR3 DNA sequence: TGTGCCACCAGTAAAACTCGGACTAGCACAGATACGCAGTATTTT. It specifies CATSKTRTSTDTQYF.

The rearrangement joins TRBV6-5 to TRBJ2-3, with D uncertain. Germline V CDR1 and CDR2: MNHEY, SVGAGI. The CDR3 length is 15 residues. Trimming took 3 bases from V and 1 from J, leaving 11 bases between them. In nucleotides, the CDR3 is TGTGCCAGCAGTTATTTTGGCATTCGCACAGATACGCAGTATTTT. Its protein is CASSYFGIRTDTQYF.

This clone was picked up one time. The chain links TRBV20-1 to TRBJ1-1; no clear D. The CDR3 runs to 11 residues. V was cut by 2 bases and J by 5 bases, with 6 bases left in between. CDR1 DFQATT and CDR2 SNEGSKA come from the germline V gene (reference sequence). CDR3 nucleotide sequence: TGCAGTGCTAGACATGAGACTGAAGCTTTCTTT. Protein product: CSARHETEAFF.